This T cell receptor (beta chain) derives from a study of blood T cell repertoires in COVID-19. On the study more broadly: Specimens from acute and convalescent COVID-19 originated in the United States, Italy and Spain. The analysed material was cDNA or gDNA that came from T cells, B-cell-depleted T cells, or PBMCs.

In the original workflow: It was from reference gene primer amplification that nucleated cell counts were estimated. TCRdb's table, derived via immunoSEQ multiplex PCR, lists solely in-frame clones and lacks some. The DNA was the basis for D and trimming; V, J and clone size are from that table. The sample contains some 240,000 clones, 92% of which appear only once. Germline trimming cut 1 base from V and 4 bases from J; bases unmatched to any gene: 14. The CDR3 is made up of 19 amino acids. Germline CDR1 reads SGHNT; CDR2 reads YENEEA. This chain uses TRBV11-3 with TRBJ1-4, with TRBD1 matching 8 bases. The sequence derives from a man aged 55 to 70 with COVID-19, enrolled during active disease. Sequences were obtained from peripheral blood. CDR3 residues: CASSLVDAGQEFINEKLFF. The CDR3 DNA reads TGTGCCAGCAGCTTAGTGGACGCGGGACAGGAATTCATTAATGAAAAACTGTTTTTT.